This T cell receptor beta chain was profiled in a study of cytomegalovirus exposure and HLA in healthy donors. Only in-frame clones appear in the TCRdb table, and some are missing; sequencing was by immunoSEQ multiplex PCR. The sample has 150,000 to 200,000 clones, approximately 86% seen once. Looked up from germline, CDR1 is LGHNA and CDR2 is YSLEER. The CDR3 loop spans 15 amino acids. V lost 0 bases, J lost 3 bases, and 12 bases lay in between. The source material was PBMCs. The origin of this receptor is a woman between 18 and 30 years old in good health and CMV-seronegative. J is TRBJ2-7 and V is TRBV4-3; D uncertain. This CDR3 reads CASSQDLRKDYEQYF. The CDR3 DNA reads TGCGCCAGCAGCCAAGATCTGAGAAAAGACTACGAGCAGTACTTC.